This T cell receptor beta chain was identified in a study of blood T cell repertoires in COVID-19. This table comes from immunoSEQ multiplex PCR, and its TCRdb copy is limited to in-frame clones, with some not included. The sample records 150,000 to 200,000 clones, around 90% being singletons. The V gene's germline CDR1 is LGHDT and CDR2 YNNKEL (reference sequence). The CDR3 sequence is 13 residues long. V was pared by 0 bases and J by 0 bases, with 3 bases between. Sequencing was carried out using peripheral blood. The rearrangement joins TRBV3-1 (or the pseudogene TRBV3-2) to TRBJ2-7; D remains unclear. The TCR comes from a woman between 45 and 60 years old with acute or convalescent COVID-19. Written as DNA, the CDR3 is TGTGCCAGCAGCCAAGAGAGCTCCTACGAGCAGTACTTC. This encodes CASSQESSYEQYF.